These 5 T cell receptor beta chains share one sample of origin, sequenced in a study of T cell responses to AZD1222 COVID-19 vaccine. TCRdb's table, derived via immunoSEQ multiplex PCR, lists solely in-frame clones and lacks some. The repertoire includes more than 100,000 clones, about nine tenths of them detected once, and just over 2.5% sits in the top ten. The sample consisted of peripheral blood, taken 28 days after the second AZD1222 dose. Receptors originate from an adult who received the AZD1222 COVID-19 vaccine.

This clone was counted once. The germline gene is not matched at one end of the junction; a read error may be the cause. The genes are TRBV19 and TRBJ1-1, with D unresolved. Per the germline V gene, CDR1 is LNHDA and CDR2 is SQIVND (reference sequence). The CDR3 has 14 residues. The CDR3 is CTSSIGRLNTEAFF. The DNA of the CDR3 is TGTACCAGTAGTATCGGTCGGCTGAACACTGAAGCTTTCTTT.

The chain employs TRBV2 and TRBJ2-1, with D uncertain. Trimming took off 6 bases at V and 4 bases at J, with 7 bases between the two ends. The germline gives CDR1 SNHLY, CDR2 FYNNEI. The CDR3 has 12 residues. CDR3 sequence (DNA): TGTGCCAGCAGGACGGCATACAATGAGCAGTTCTTC. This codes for CASRTAYNEQFF.

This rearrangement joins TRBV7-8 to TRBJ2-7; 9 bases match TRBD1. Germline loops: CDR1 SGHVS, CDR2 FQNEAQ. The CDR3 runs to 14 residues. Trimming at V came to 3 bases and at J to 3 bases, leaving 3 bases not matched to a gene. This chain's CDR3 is CASSLRTGDYEQYF. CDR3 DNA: TGTGCCAGCAGCTTGAGGACAGGGGACTACGAGCAGTACTTC.

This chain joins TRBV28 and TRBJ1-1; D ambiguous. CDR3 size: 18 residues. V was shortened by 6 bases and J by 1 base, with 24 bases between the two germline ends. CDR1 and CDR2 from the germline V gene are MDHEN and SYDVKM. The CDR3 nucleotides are TGTGCCAGCAGCAATCCGGCGCTAAGAGGCGGCCCGAACACTGAAGCTTTCTTT. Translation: CASSNPALRGGPNTEAFF.

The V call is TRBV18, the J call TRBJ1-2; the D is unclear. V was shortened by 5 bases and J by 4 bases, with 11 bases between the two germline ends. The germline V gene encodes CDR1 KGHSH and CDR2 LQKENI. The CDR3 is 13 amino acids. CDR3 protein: CASSTDESYGYTF. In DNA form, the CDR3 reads TGTGCCAGCTCAACGGACGAATCCTATGGCTACACCTTC.